The present entry profiles one T cell receptor beta chain with its context. CDR1 is DFQATT and CDR2 is SNEGSKA in the germline V gene (reference sequence). Trimming removed 3 bases at V and 2 bases at J, with 10 bases between. CDR3 length: 14 residues. RNA transcripts provided the source from which TCR beta CDR3 regions were amplified. Carried out on the TCR CDR3, a first-round RT-PCR used the HTBI primer set. TCRdb reprocessed the multiplex PCR reads with MiXCR, giving one entry per CDR3 protein. Among hundreds of thousands of distinct CDR3 sequences, 35% were seen once, and the ten largest hold roughly 30%. This sample is drawn from a study of T cells in Graves' hyperthyroidism and ophthalmopathy. Approximately 10 ml of fresh peripheral blood supplied the PBMCs.

V gene TRBV20-1 combines with J gene TRBJ1-4; D is unresolved. The receptor's source is a woman aged 40-49 years with Graves' hyperthyroidism. The material sequenced was blood. CDR3 nucleotides: TGCAGTGCTAGGTCGGCAGCTACTAATGAAAAACTGTTTTTT. Protein: CSARSAATNEKLFF.